The sequence of this T cell receptor (beta chain) was determined in a study of blood T cell repertoires in COVID-19. Assay used: immunoSEQ multiplex PCR; TCRdb lists only in-frame clones, some missing. The table lists about 130,000 clones, 90% of them singletons. From germline, CDR1 is SGHRS and CDR2 YFSETQ. The CDR3 spans 15 residues. Trimming took 2 bases from V and 4 from J; bases not matched to a gene: 4. This chain uses TRBV5-1 with TRBJ2-7; 12 bases line up with TRBD2. The sequencing input was peripheral blood. The source is a man in his fifties or sixties with COVID-19, enrolled during active disease. CDR3 residues: CASSLLAGGVYEQYF. The DNA for the CDR3 is TGCGCCAGCAGCTTACTAGCGGGAGGAGTATACGAGCAGTACTTC.